This entry lists 8 T cell receptor beta chains sequenced from one sample in a study of OX40 agonist ivuxolimab in advanced cancers. The library was obtained by the immunoSEQ multiplex PCR assay. TCRdb limited this immuneACCESS table to in-frame rearrangements with V and J called. A share of clones is missing; checked studies link under half to unresolved V genes, and the rest is unexplained. The sample table contains 26,000 or so clones; only one count was recorded for more than 75% of them. Under 30% of the sample is held by the ten biggest clonotypes. Source: CD4+ or CD8+ T cells sorted from blood, taken in a trial of the OX40 agonist ivuxolimab. The receptors originated from an adult with an advanced solid tumor such as melanoma, head and neck, liver or kidney cancer.

The V call is TRBV19, the J call TRBJ1-1; weak D call: TRBD1 (5 bases). The CDR3 is 13 residues long. Germline V gene lookup returns CDR1 LNHDA and CDR2 SQIVND (reference sequence). Trimming shortened V by 1 base and J by 3 bases, and 6 bases separated the two germline ends. The CDR3 here is CASSIGQYTEAFF. DNA of the CDR3: TGTGCCAGTAGTATAGGACAGTACACTGAAGCTTTCTTT.

The gene calls are TRBV7-9 and TRBJ2-5, with unresolved D. Germline V gene lookup returns CDR1 SEHNR and CDR2 FQNEAQ (reference sequence). Deletions cut 1 base from V and 2 bases from J, with 11 bases between. The CDR3 runs to 15 residues. The DNA for the CDR3 is TGTGCCAGCAGCTTAGGGGGTTGGCAGCAAGAGACCCAGTACTTC. Its protein product is CASSLGGWQQETQYF.

The chain's CDR3 is CASSPRDSIQGSYNEQFF. CDR3 sequence (DNA): TGCGCCAGCAGCCCGCGGGACTCCATTCAGGGCTCCTACAATGAGCAGTTCTTC. This rearrangement joins TRBV4-1 to TRBJ2-1, with a tentative D call TRBD2 (6 bases). The CDR3 totals 18 residues. Trimming took 4 bases from V and 0 from J, leaving 19 bases between them. The germline V gene has CDR1 MGHRA and CDR2 YSYEKL.

The V gene is TRBV27, the J gene TRBJ2-7; D may be TRBD1 or TRBD2 (6 bases each). CDR3 length: 15 residues. Trimming pared 3 bases from V and 3 bases from J, leaving 15 bases between. Germline assignment: CDR1 MNHEY and CDR2 SMNVEV (reference sequence). CDR3 sequence reads: CASSLRGAPVYEQYF. The CDR3 nucleotides are TGTGCCAGCAGTTTGAGGGGGGCCCCCGTCTACGAGCAGTACTTC.

The chain recombines TRBV6-5 with TRBJ2-5; D is undetermined. CDR3 length: 11 amino acids. Germline CDR1 is MNHEY and CDR2 is SVGAGI. Deletions cut 6 bases from V and 5 bases from J, with 7 bases between. The CDR3 here is CASSQRETQYF. The CDR3 bases are TGTGCCAGCAGCCAGAGGGAGACCCAGTACTTC.

The V gene is TRBV29-1, the J gene TRBJ2-1; 10 bases match TRBD2. Germline V gene lookup returns CDR1 SQVTM and CDR2 ANQGSEA. This CDR3 is 16 amino acids long. After removal of 6 bases from V and 6 bases from J, the junction contained 14 bases not matched to a gene. The CDR3 region has the DNA TGCAGCGTCCGTGGGGCTAGCGGGAGTCAAAGCAATGAGCAGTTCTTC. This codes for CSVRGASGSQSNEQFF.

The chain employs TRBV4-1 and TRBJ2-7; 7 nucleotides match TRBD1. There are 15 residues in the CDR3. Germline V gene sequence: CDR1 MGHRA, CDR2 YSYEKL. V lost 0 bases and J lost 2; bases outside the gene matches: 4. The CDR3 DNA follows: TGCGCCAGCAGCCAAGACCGCCAGGGGGCCTACGAGCAGTACTTC. Translation gives CASSQDRQGAYEQYF.

As concerns this clone: The same CDR3 can be traced to other DNA sequences in this sample. The chain recombines TRBV5-4 with TRBJ1-1, with D possibly TRBD1 on 6 matching bases. With 3 bases removed from V and 5 bases from J, the gap between germline ends came to 8 bases. Germline assignment: CDR1 SGHNT and CDR2 YYREEE (reference sequence). CDR3 size: 12 residues. The CDR3 region has the DNA TGTGCCAGCAGCTCAAGGGGGACTGAAGCTTTCTTT. Protein: CASSSRGTEAFF. The full variable domain, in which reference TRBV5-4 and TRBJ1-1 provide the parts outside the CDR3, is ETGVTQSPTHLIKTRGQQVTLRCSSQSGHNTVSWYQQALGQGPQFIFQYYREEENGRGNFPPRFSGLQFPNYSSELNVNALELDDSALYLCASSSRGTEAFFGQGTRLTVV.